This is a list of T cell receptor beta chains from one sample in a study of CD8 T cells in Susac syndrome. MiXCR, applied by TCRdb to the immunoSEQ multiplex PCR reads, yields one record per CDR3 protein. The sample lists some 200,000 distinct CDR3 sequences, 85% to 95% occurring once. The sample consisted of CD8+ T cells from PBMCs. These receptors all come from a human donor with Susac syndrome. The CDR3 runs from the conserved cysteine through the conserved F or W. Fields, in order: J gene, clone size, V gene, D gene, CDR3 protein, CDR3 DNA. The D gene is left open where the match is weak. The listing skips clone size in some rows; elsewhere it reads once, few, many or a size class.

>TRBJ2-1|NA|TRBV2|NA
CASSTLAAGGIGNEQFF
TGTGCCAGCAGCACCTTAGCGGCAGGGGGGATAGGAAATGAGCAGTTCTTC
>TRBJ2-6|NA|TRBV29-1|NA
CSVVSGANVLTF
TGCAGCGTTGTATCTGGGGCCAACGTCCTGACTTTC
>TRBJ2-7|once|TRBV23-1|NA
CASSHKGPGRTWLHRSYEQYF
TGCGCCAGCAGCCATAAAGGCCCCGGGAGAACTTGGTTACATCGCTCCTACGAGCAGTACTTC
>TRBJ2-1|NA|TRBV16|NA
CASSQLDNEQFF
TGTGCCAGCAGCCAGCTGGACAATGAGCAGTTCTTC
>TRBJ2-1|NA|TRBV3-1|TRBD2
CASSQGLATVNEQFF
TGTGCCAGCAGCCAGGGACTAGCCACAGTCAATGAGCAGTTCTTC
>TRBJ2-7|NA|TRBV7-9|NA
CASSLGVSPMSSYEQYF
TGTGCCAGCAGCTTAGGAGTGAGTCCCATGAGCTCCTACGAGCAGTACTTC
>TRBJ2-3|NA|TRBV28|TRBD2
CASSLLASGGSGTDTQYF
TGTGCCAGCAGTTTACTTGCTAGCGGGGGGTCCGGCACAGATACGCAGTATTTT
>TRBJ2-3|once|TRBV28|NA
CASRPSPGHNTQYF
TGTGCCAGCAGGCCCTCTCCGGGACACAATACGCAGTATTTT
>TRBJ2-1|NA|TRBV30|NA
CAWNGYSDGEQFF
TGTGCCTGGAATGGGTACTCCGATGGTGAGCAGTTCTTC
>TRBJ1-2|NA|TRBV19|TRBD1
CASISTGTSYGYTF
TGTGCCAGTATTTCGACAGGGACGAGCTATGGCTACACCTTC
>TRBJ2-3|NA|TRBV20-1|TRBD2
CSAALLAGTDTQYF
TGCAGTGCCGCACTACTAGCGGGGACAGATACGCAGTATTTT
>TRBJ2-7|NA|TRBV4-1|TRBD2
CASSQEIAGGMGYF
TGCGCCAGCAGCCAAGAAATAGCGGGAGGGATGGGGTACTTC
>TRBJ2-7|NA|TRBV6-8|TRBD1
CASPGTGTGEPYEQYF
TGTGCCAGCCCAGGGACCGGGACAGGGGAGCCCTACGAGCAGTACTTC
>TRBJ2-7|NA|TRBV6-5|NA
CASSYPGGEQYF
TGTGCCAGCAGTTACCCCGGAGGGGAGCAGTACTTC
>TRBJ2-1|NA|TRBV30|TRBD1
CAWSHQGQVSYNEQFF
TGTGCCTGGAGTCACCAAGGACAGGTATCCTACAATGAGCAGTTCTTC
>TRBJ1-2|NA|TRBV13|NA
CASSPQDYGYTF
TGTGCCAGCAGCCCGCAGGACTATGGCTACACCTTC
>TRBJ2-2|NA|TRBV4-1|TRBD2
CASSQPPRGGSGELFF
TGCGCCAGCAGCCAACCTCCACGGGGGGGTTCCGGGGAGCTGTTTTTT
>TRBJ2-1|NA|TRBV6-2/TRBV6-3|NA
CASGDSLYNEQFF
TGTGCCAGCGGGGATTCTCTCTACAATGAGCAGTTCTTC
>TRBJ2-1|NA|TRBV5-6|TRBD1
CASSDRDRELNEQFF
TGTGCCAGCAGCGACCGGGACAGGGAATTGAATGAGCAGTTCTTC
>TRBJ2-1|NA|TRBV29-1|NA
CSVVVLDNEQFF
TGCAGCGTTGTAGTCCTCGACAATGAGCAGTTCTTC
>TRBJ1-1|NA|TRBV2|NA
CASSDLGPASGTEAFF
TGTGCCAGCAGTGATCTCGGCCCCGCCTCGGGGACTGAAGCTTTCTTT
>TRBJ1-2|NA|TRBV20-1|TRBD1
CSARVQGAYGYTF
TGCAGTGCTAGAGTCCAGGGGGCCTATGGCTACACCTTC
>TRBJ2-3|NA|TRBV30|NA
CAWSSLGGLADTQYF
TGTGCCTGGAGTTCACTGGGGGGCCTAGCAGATACGCAGTATTTT
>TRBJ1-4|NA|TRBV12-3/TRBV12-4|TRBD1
CASSPRAGQGEKLFF
TGTGCCAGCAGTCCCCGGGCGGGACAGGGGGAAAAACTGTTTTTT
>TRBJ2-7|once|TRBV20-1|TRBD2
CSINSGAYEQYF
TGCAGTATAAATAGCGGGGCTTACGAGCAGTACTTC
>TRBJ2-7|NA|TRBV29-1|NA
CSVRDSRFSYEQYF
TGCAGCGTTAGAGACAGCCGGTTCTCCTACGAGCAGTACTTC
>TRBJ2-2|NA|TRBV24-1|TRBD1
CATSDSAGQGPNYYTGELFF
TGTGCCACCAGTGATTCCGCGGGACAGGGGCCCAATTACTACACCGGGGAGCTGTTTTTT
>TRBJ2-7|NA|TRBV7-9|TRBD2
CASSVSGRAYEQYF
TGTGCCAGCAGCGTTAGCGGGAGGGCCTACGAGCAGTACTTC
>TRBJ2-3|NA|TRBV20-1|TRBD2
CSARGSRGSTDTQYF
TGCAGTGCTAGAGGCTCGCGGGGGAGCACAGATACGCAGTATTTT
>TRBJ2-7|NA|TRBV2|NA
CASSDTDEQYF
TGTGCCAGCAGTGATACAGACGAGCAGTACTTC
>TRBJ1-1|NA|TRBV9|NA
CASSASGNTEAFF
TGTGCCAGCAGCGCGAGCGGGAACACTGAAGCTTTCTTT
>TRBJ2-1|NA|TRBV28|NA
CASSLREGYNEQFF
TGTGCCAGCAGTTTAAGAGAAGGATACAATGAGCAGTTCTTC
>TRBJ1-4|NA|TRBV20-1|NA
CSAPDINEKLFF
TGCAGTGCACCGGACATTAATGAAAAACTGTTTTTT
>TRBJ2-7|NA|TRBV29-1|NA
CSVEETKPYEQYF
TGCAGCGTTGAAGAGACCAAACCCTACGAGCAGTACTTC
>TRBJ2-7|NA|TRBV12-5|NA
CASGLGAPTSLVSEQYF
TGTGCTAGTGGACTGGGGGCACCGACTAGCCTCGTTAGCGAGCAGTACTTC
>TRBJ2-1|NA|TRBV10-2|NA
CASSGWDHQWNEQFF
TGCGCCAGCAGTGGATGGGACCACCAGTGGAATGAGCAGTTCTTC
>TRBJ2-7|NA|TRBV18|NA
CASSPPGSGVQYF
TGTGCCAGCTCACCACCCGGGTCGGGGGTGCAGTACTTC
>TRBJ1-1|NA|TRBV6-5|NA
CASLGLRNVGTEAFF
TGTGCCAGCCTTGGCTTGAGGAACGTGGGCACTGAAGCTTTCTTT
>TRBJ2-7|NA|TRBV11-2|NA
CASSSDMVYEQYF
TGTGCCAGCAGCTCGGACATGGTTTACGAGCAGTACTTC
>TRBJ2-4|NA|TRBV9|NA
CASSDKDIQYF
TGTGCCAGCAGCGACAAGGACATTCAGTACTTC
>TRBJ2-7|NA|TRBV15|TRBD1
CATSSSDRAAEQYF
TGTGCCACCAGCAGTTCCGACAGGGCGGCCGAGCAGTACTTC
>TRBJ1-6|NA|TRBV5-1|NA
CASSLAGQDAYNSPLHF
TGCGCCAGCAGCTTGGCTGGGCAGGACGCGTATAATTCACCCCTCCACTTT
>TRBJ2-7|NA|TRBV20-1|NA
CSARSLTNGNSYEQYF
TGCAGTGCTAGATCACTTACTAACGGAAACTCCTACGAGCAGTACTTC